Given below is one TCR beta chain in context. This sample stems from a study of Ad26.COV2.S vaccination and SARS-CoV-2 variants. Profiled with immunoSEQ multiplex PCR; TCRdb holds only in-frame clones, not every one. Of 440,000 or so clones listed, about nine tenths are singletons. Described treatment: some 19 received Ad26.COV2.S at low or high dose, single or two shots; about 5 received placebo; per-sample allocation not given. On day 63 after the first injection, vaccine and placebo recipients gave samples. Trimming at V came to 6 bases and at J to 4 bases, leaving 5 bases not matched to a gene. Germline values: CDR1 SNHLY, CDR2 FYNNEI. The CDR3 contains 15 residues.

The specimen was peripheral blood, collected in a trial of Ad26.COV2.S vaccine versus placebo. This sequence was found in a person aged 18-60 years who received the Ad26.COV2.S COVID-19 vaccine or a placebo. The V call is TRBV2, the J call TRBJ2-1; 11 bases line up with TRBD2. The CDR3 DNA reads as TGTGCCAGCAGCGCCGGGACTAGCGGATACAATGAGCAGTTCTTC. Protein: CASSAGTSGYNEQFF. Full variable domain (rest looked up from reference TRBV2 and TRBJ2-1): EPEVTQTPSHQVTQMGQEVILRCVPISNHLYFYWYRQILGQKVEFLVSFYNNEISEKSEIFDDQFSVERPDGSNFTLKIRSTKLEDSAMYFCASSAGTSGYNEQFFGPGTRLTVL.